The clone carrying this T cell receptor (beta chain) has a count of ten or more. Its antigen remains unidentified. This sample stems from a study of T-cell reconstitution after alpha-beta-depleted transplantation in children. Study conclusions and caveats: The authors attributed T-cell counts and diversity one year after transplant mostly to newly produced T cells.

Germline V gene lookup returns CDR1 MNHEY and CDR2 SVGAGI. This CDR3 region has 15 residues. Trimming cost V 8 bases and J 0 bases; bases outside gene matches: 1. Unique molecular identifiers were incorporated during preparation of the TCRbeta library. TCRdb re-called the PCR reads through MiXCR, storing one row per CDR3 protein. The data show over 150,000 distinct CDR3 sequences, roughly 10% seen once. The sample in question was PBMCs, obtained before TCRalphabeta/CD19-depleted stem cell transplant. The genes are TRBV6-5 and TRBJ2-6, with 10 positions matching TRBD1. The TCR originated in a boy aged 2-15 years with acute myeloid leukemia, due to receive a stem cell transplant. The CDR3 nucleotides are TGTGCCAGCGACAGGGGGCTCTCTGGGGCCAACGTCCTGACTTTC. Its translation is CASDRGLSGANVLTF.